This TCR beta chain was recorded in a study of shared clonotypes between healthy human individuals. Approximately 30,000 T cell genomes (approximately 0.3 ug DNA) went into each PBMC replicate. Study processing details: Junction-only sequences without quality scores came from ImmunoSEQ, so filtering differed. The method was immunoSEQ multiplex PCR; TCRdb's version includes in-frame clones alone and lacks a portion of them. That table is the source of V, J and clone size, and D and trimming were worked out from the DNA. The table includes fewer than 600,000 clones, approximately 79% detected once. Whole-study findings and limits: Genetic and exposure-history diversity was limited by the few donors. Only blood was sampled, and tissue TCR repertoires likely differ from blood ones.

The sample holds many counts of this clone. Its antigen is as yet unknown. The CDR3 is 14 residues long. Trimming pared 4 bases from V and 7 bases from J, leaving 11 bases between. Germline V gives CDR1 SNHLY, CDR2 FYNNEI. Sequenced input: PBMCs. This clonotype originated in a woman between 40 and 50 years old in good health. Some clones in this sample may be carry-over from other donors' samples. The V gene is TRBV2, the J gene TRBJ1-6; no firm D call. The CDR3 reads CASSVEAWNSPLHF. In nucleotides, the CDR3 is TGTGCCAGCAGTGTTGAGGCTTGGAATTCACCCCTCCACTTT.